The entry below describes one T cell receptor beta chain. Its antigen is not yet known. At one boundary the junction diverges from the germline segment, which might be a read error. This sample stems from a study of human thymus T cells (TCRdb year 2020). For the wider study: The study characterized TCR alpha and beta repertoires from seven to nine infant thymus samples and a few related peripheral blood samples. The cohort included about 6 male and a couple of female infants, with donor ages spanning 7 to 244 days.

Thymus tissue was obtained as surgical resects removed during corrective cardiac surgery. Donors were immunologically healthy infants undergoing open corrective cardiac surgery for congenital heart defects in Finland. Thymocytes were released mechanically from tissue and stored at -70 °C as pellets of roughly 8.5-32 million cells. A QIAsymphony instrument was used to extract genomic DNA from the frozen cell pellets. The immunoSEQ multiplex PCR assay was used to amplify the TCRB and TCRAD loci from a standardized amount of quality-controlled genomic DNA. Amplicons spanned the V(D)J region at a length sufficient to cover the CDR3 and identify V and J genes. The amplicons were sequenced on an Illumina platform via the commercial immunoSEQ service. For the original study's pipeline: Primer bias and sequencing errors were corrected as previously described, and TCRAD and TCRB were defined on the basis of the IMGT database. Repertoires were analysed with immunoSEQ Analyzer 3.0 and VDJTools, covering basic statistics, V/J segment usage, diversity estimates, rarefaction and pairwise overlap. Diversity was estimated with Chao1, ChaoE, Efron-Thisted, Shannon and inverse Simpson indices, and also on datasets down-sampled to the smallest sample. For repertoire overlap, CDR3 nucleotide sequence, V gene and J gene had to match strictly, and clustering was done by Jaccard-based multidimensional scaling. As stored in TCRdb, this immuneACCESS dataset retains in-frame rearrangements with V and J assigned. A fraction of the clones does not appear; measured against another copy, unresolved V genes explain less than half of the discrepancy, and the remainder lacks a known reason. For V, J and clone size, that table is used; D and trimming come from the DNA. Across this sample there are 100,000 to 150,000 clones, with around 94% seen only once. The top ten constitute around 0.024% of the sample.

What the authors observed across the whole study: Highly overlapping thymic TCR repertoires among unrelated individuals were reported in the related research. Biased V and J gene segment usage appeared to be present in both thymic and peripheral blood repertoires. On average, roughly 740,000 unique TCRB clonotypes were obtained from thymus samples, compared with roughly 84,000 from blood samples.

The CDR3 spans 11 residues, from the cysteine through the phenylalanine. Only CDR3 DNA remains: 33 bases, in frame from the first base. The germline V gene provides CDR1 MNHNS and CDR2 SASEGT. Input material: thymus tissue. This TCR was recovered from a boy under three years old with a congenital heart defect but otherwise immunologically healthy. This receptor chain uses TRBV6-1 and TRBJ2-3, with 7 bases matching TRBD1. The nucleotides are TGTGCCAGCAGTGAAGAGGGGGCGCGTCATTTT. It translates to CASSEEGARHF.